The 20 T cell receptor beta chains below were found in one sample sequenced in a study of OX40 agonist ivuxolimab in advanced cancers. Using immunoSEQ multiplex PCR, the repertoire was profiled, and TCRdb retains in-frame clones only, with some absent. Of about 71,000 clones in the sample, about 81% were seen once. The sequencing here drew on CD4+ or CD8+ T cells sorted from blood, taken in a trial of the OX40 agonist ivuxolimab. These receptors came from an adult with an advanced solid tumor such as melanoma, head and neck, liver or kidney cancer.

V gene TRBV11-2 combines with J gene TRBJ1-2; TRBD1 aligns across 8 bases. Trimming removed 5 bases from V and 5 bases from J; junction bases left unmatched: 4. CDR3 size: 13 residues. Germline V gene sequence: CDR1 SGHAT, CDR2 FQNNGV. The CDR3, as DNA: TGTGCCAGCAGCACGACAGGGGATTATGGCTACACCTTC. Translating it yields CASSTTGDYGYTF.

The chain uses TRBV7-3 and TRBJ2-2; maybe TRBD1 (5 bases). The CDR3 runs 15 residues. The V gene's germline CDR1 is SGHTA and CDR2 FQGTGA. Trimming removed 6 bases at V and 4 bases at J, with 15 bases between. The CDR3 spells CASRPLGASTGELFF. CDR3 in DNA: TGTGCCAGCAGACCCCTTGGGGCGTCCACCGGGGAGCTGTTTTTT.

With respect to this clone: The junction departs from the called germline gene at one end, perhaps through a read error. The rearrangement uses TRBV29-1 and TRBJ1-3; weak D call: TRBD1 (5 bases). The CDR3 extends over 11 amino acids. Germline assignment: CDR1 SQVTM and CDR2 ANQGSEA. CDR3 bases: TGCAGCACCGGAGATAGGGACTTCCTCGATTTT. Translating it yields CSTGDRDFLDF.

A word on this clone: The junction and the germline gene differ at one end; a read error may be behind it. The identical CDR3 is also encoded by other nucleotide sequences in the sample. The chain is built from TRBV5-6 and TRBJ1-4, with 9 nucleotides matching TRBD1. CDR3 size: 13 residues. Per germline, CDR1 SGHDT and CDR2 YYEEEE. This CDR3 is CASSWGQGEKLFF. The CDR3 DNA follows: TGCGCCAGCAGCTGGGGACAGGGTGAAAAACTGTTTTTT.

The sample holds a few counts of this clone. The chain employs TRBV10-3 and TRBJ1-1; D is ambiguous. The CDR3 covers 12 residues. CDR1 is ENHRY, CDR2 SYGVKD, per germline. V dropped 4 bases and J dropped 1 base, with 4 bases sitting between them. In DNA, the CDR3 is TGTGCCATCAGTGGAGGGAACACTGAAGCTTTCTTT. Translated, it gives CAISGGNTEAFF.

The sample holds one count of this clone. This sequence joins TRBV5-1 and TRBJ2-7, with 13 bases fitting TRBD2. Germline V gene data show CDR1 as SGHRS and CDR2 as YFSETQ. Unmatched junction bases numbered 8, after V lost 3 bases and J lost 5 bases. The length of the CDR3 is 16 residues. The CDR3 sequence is CASSSGLAGAIHEQYF. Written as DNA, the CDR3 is TGCGCCAGCAGCTCCGGACTAGCGGGAGCTATCCACGAGCAGTACTTC.

The chain's CDR3 is CASRDPDSGELFF. The CDR3 DNA reads as TGTGCCAGCAGGGACCCGGACAGCGGGGAGCTGTTTTTT. The chain has TRBV6-5 and TRBJ2-2; the D gene is possibly TRBD1 (6 bases). The CDR3 sequence is 13 residues long. Germline assignment: CDR1 MNHEY and CDR2 SVGAGI. The V end was cut by 6 bases, the J end by 7 bases, with 12 bases between.

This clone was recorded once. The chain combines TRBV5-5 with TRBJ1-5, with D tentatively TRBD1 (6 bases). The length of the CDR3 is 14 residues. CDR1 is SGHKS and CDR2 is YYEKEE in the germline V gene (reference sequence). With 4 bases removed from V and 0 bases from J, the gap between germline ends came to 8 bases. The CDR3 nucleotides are TGTGCCAGCAGCAAGGACAGTAGCAATCAGCCCCAGCATTTT. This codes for CASSKDSSNQPQHF.

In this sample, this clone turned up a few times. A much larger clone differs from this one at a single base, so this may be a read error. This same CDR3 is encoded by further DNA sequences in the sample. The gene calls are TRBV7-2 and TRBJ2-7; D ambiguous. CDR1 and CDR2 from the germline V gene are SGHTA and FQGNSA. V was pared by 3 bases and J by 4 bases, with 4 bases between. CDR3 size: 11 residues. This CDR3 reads CASSFLYEQYF. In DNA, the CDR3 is TGTGCCAGCAGCTTCCTTTACGAGCAGTACTTC.

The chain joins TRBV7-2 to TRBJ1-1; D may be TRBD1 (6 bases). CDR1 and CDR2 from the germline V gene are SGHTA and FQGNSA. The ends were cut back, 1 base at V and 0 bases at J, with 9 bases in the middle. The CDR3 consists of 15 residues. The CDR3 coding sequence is TGTGCCAGCAGCTTAGATGGGGGCGTGAACACTGAAGCTTTCTTT. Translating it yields CASSLDGGVNTEAFF.

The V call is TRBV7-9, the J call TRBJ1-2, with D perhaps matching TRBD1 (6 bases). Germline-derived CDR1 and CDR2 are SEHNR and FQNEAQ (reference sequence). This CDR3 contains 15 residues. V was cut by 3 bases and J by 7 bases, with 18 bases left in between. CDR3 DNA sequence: TGTGCCAGCAGCTTTAATCCGGGGGCGGGCTCTGGCTACACCTTC. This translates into CASSFNPGAGSGYTF. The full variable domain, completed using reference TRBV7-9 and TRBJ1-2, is DTGVSQNPRHKITKRGQNVTFRCDPISEHNRLYWYRQTLGQGPEFLTYFQNEAQLEKSRLLSDRFSAERPKGSFSTLEIQRTEQGDSAMYLCASSFNPGAGSGYTFGSGTRLTVV.

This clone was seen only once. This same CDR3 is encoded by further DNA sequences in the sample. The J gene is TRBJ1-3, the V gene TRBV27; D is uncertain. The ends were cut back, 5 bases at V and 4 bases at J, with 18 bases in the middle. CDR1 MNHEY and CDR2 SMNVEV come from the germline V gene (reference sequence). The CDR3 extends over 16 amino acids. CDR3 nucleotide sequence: TGTGCCAGCAGTCCCACACCTAGGTCCTCCGGAAACACCATATATTTT. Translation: CASSPTPRSSGNTIYF.

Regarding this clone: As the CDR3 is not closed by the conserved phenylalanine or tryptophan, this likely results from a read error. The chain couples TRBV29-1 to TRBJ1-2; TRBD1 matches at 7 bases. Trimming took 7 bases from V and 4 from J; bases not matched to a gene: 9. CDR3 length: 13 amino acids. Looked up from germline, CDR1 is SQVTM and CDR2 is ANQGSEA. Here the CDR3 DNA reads TGCAGCGCGGCACAGGGGACCCCCTATGGCTACACCCTC. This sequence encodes CSAAQGTPYGYTL.

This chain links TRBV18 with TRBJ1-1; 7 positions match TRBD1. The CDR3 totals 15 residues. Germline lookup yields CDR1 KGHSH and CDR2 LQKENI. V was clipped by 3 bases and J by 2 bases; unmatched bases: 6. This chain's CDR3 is CASSPSEGGNTEAFF. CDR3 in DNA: TGTGCCAGCTCACCTTCCGAAGGGGGCAACACTGAAGCTTTCTTT. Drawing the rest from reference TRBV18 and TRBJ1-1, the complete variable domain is NAGVMQNPRHLVRRRGQEARLRCSPMKGHSHVYWYRQLPEEGLKFMVYLQKENIIDESGMPKERFSAEFPKEGPSILRIQQVVRGDSAAYFCASSPSEGGNTEAFFGQGTRLTVV.

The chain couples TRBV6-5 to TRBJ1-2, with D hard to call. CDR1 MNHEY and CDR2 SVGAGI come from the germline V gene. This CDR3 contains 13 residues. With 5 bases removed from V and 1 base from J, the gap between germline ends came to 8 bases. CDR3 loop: CASSEDRNYGYTF. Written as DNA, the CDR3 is TGTGCCAGCAGTGAGGATCGTAACTATGGCTACACCTTC.

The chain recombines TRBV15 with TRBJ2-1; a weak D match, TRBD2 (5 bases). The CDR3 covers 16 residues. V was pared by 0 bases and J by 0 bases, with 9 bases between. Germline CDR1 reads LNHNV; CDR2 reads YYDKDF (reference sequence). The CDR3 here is CATSRDRGSSYNEQFF. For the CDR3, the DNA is TGTGCCACCAGCAGAGATCGGGGAAGCTCCTACAATGAGCAGTTCTTC. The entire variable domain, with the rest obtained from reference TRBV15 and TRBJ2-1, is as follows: DAMVIQNPRYQVTQFGKPVTLSCSQTLNHNVMYWYQQKSSQAPKLLFHYYDKDFNNEADTPDNFQSRRPNTSFCFLDIRSPGLGDTAMYLCATSRDRGSSYNEQFFGPGTRLTVL.

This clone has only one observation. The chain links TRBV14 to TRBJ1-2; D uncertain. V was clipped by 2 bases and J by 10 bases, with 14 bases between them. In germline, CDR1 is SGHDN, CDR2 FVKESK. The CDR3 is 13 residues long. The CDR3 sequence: CASSQRLLGPYTF. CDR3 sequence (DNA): TGTGCCAGCAGCCAAAGGCTGTTAGGGCCCTACACCTTC.

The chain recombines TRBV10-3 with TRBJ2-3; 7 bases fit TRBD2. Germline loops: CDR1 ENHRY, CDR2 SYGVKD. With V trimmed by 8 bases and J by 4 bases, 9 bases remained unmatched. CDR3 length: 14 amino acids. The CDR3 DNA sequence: TGTGCCATCTCCCTAGCGGCGAGCCCAGATACGCAGTATTTT. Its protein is CAISLAASPDTQYF.

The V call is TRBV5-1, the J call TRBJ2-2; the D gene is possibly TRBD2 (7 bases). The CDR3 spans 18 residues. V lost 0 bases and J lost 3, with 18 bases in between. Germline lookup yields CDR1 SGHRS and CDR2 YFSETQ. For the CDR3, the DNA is TGCGCCAGCAGCTTGGCCGATACCGGGGGGCGTTACACCGGGGAGCTGTTTTTT. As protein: CASSLADTGGRYTGELFF. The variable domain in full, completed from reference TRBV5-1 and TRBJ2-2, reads KAGVTQTPRYLIKTRGQQVTLSCSPISGHRSVSWYQQTPGQGLQFLFEYFSETQRNKGNFPGRFSGRQFSNSRSEMNVSTLELGDSALYLCASSLADTGGRYTGELFFGEGSRLTVL.

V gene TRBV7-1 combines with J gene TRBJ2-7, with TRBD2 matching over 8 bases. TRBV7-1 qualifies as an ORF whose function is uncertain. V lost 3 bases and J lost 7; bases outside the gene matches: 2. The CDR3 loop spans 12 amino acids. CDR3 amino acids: CASSSRLAEQYF. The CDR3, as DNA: TGTGCCAGCAGCTCCCGACTAGCGGAGCAGTACTTC.